The next 32 T cell receptor beta chains were all read from a single sample in a study of T cells in Graves' hyperthyroidism and ophthalmopathy (dated by TCRdb to between 2019 and 2020). Receptors were amplified or captured by multiplex PCR. The run used an Illumina HiSeq 2000. TCR beta CDR3 regions were amplified from RNA transcripts. For the first round of RT-PCR on the TCR CDR3, the HTBI primer set was used together with the Qiagen OneStep RT-PCR kit. TCRdb reworked the public reads: Q25 trimming with fastp, MiXCR clone assembly, productive beta chains retained. Each entry is one CDR3 protein sequence, shown with its most common DNA and genes. The sample records about 570,000 distinct CDR3 sequences, 46% of which are singletons. The top ten clonotypes cover under 20% of the sample. Specimen: peripheral blood or thyroid tissue (not recorded which). The receptors were gathered from an adult woman with Graves' disease, either hyperthyroidism or ophthalmopathy (not recorded which).

This chain joins TRBV7-9 and TRBJ1-4, with D possibly matching TRBD1 (5 bases). CDR1 and CDR2 (germline): SEHNR, FQNEAQ (reference sequence). The V end lost 7 bases, the J end lost 4 bases, and 16 bases lay between the germline ends. CDR3 length: 15 amino acids. The CDR3 is CASNTPGTFNEKLFF. CDR3 in DNA: TGTGCCAGCAACACCCCCGGGACCTTTAATGAAAAACTGTTTTTT.

This chain joins TRBV9 and TRBJ2-1; 12 nucleotides agree with TRBD2. V was clipped by 3 bases and J by 9 bases; unmatched bases: 4. Germline loops: CDR1 SGDLS, CDR2 YYNGEE. The CDR3 runs to 14 residues. The CDR3 bases are TGTGCCAGCAGCGCACGACTAGCGGGAGCTGAGCAGTTCTTC. It encodes CASSARLAGAEQFF.

The chain is built from TRBV7-9 and TRBJ1-1; D remains ambiguous. V gave up 5 bases and J gave up 2 bases, with 24 bases separating them. Germline V gene sequence: CDR1 SEHNR, CDR2 FQNEAQ (reference sequence). CDR3 length: 18 residues. CDR3 sequence: CASSRPPKRTSGNTEAFF. The CDR3, as DNA: TGTGCCAGCAGCCGGCCACCCAAGCGGACCTCTGGAAACACTGAAGCTTTCTTT.

This clonotype was found many times. The chain recombines TRBV2 with TRBJ2-5; D unclear. This CDR3 is 14 amino acids long. Germline values: CDR1 SNHLY, CDR2 FYNNEI. Trimming took 3 bases from V and 0 from J, leaving 8 bases between them. The CDR3 loop reads CASSDSSYQETQYF. CDR3 in DNA: TGTGCCAGCAGTGACTCCTCGTACCAAGAGACCCAGTACTTC. The full variable domain, its missing parts supplied by reference TRBV2 and TRBJ2-5, is EPEVTQTPSHQVTQMGQEVILRCVPISNHLYFYWYRQILGQKVEFLVSFYNNEISEKSEIFDDQFSVERPDGSNFTLKIRSTKLEDSAMYFCASSDSSYQETQYFGPGTRLLVL.

Concerning this clonotype: One end of the junction is discordant with germline, which a read error may explain. The V gene is TRBV7-9, the J gene TRBJ2-7; D possibly corresponds to TRBD1 (6 bases). This CDR3 spans 16 amino acids. CDR1 and CDR2 from the germline V gene are SEHNR and FQNEAQ (reference sequence). CDR3 protein: CASSQEGQGTSYEQYF. DNA of the CDR3: TGCGCCAGCAGCCAAGAAGGGCAGGGGACCTCCTACGAGCAGTACTTC.

This chain's CDR3 is CASSLNSGSGHEQFF. The CDR3 DNA sequence: TGCGCCAGCAGCTTGAATAGCGGGAGTGGCCATGAGCAGTTCTTC. The chain combines TRBV5-1 with TRBJ2-5; 9 positions agree with TRBD2. The J call may be mistaken, given a closer DNA end match to TRBJ2-1. Germline CDR1 is SGHRS and CDR2 is YFSETQ. The CDR3 length is 15 residues.

This clonotype was detected ten times or more. This chain uses TRBV5-1 with TRBJ2-2; the D is unclear. Germline CDR1 reads SGHRS; CDR2 reads YFSETQ. With 3 bases removed from V and 7 bases from J, the gap between germline ends came to 13 bases. This CDR3 has 14 residues. The CDR3 DNA is TGCGCCAGCAGCTCGCTCGGTGTGGTCGGGGAGCTGTTTTTT. This sequence encodes CASSSLGVVGELFF.

For the CDR3, the DNA is TGCGCCAGCAGCCAAGAGACTATCCAAGAGACCCAGTACTTC. Translating gives CASSQETIQETQYF. This chain connects TRBV4-1 to TRBJ2-5; D is perhaps TRBD2 (5 bases). The germline gives CDR1 MGHRA, CDR2 YSYEKL. The CDR3 spans 14 residues. The V end was cut by 0 bases, the J end by 1 base, with 6 bases between.

The chain joins TRBV20-1 to TRBJ2-7, with 9 bases matching TRBD1. The germline V gene has CDR1 DFQATT and CDR2 SNEGSKA (reference sequence). This CDR3 is 14 amino acids long. V gave up 5 bases and J gave up 5 bases; unmatched junction bases: 10. CDR3 DNA: TGCAGTGCTCCTGAGGACAGGGGTGTCAACGAGCAGTACTTC. This codes for CSAPEDRGVNEQYF.

This clonotype was observed a handful of times. The gene calls are TRBV13 and TRBJ1-2; the match to TRBD1 covers 9 bases. This CDR3 contains 14 residues. Trimming cost V 5 bases and J 7 bases; bases outside gene matches: 8. Germline values: CDR1 PRHDT, CDR2 FYEKMQ (reference sequence). The CDR3 loop reads CASSARTGAGGYTF. In DNA, the CDR3 is TGTGCCAGCAGCGCTCGGACAGGGGCAGGTGGCTACACCTTC.

The V call is TRBV25-1, the J call TRBJ1-1, with a tentative D call TRBD1 (6 bases). CDR3 size: 11 residues. Trimming took 7 bases from V and 4 from J, leaving 7 bases between them. The V gene's germline CDR1 is MGHDK and CDR2 SYGVNS. The CDR3 DNA reads as TGTGCCAGCAAGGGGGTCACTGAAGCTTTCTTT. Amino acids: CASKGVTEAFF.

There are a few counts of this clonotype. This rearrangement joins TRBV25-1 to TRBJ1-2; D call uncertain. Germline V lookup: CDR1 MGHDK, CDR2 SYGVNS. There are 13 residues in the CDR3. Trimming pared 2 bases from V and 2 bases from J, leaving 6 bases between. CDR3 coding DNA: TGTGCCAGCAGTGAAGACGCGAACTATGGCTACACCTTC. It specifies CASSEDANYGYTF.

DNA of the CDR3: TGTGCCAGCAGCCCAACTAGCGGGAGGGCCGCCTACAATGAGCAGTTCTTC. Amino acid sequence: CASSPTSGRAAYNEQFF. V gene TRBV7-9 combines with J gene TRBJ2-1; TRBD2 aligns across 13 bases. CDR1 and CDR2 (germline): SEHNR, FQNEAQ (reference sequence). V gave up 5 bases and J gave up 2 bases; unmatched junction bases: 6. The length of the CDR3 is 17 residues.

This clonotype has at least ten counts. This rearrangement joins TRBV7-2 to TRBJ2-7, with TRBD1 matching over 7 bases. CDR3 length: 14 residues. After removal of 3 bases from V and 2 bases from J, the junction contained 4 bases not matched to a gene. Germline CDR1 and CDR2: SGHTA and FQGNSA. For the CDR3, the DNA is TGTGCCAGCAGCTTCCAGGGGGTGACCTACGAGCAGTACTTC. Its translation: CASSFQGVTYEQYF.

This clonotype occurred a few times. The chain joins TRBV7-9 to TRBJ1-5; 8 bases agree with TRBD1. The germline gives CDR1 SEHNR, CDR2 FQNEAQ (reference sequence). Trimming at V came to 2 bases and at J to 11 bases, leaving 8 bases not matched to a gene. The length of the CDR3 is 14 residues. This CDR3 reads CASSLTRGLGTQHF. The CDR3 DNA reads as TGTGCCAGCAGCTTAACCAGGGGGCTAGGGACCCAGCATTTT.

The CDR3 DNA follows: TGTGCCAGCAGCTCATGGGGTGACACTGAAGCTTTCTTT. It is translated as CASSSWGDTEAFF. The genes are TRBV7-9 and TRBJ1-1; unclear D gene. V was pared by 4 bases and J by 3 bases, with 9 bases between. The CDR3 consists of 13 residues. Germline V CDR1 and CDR2: SEHNR, FQNEAQ (reference sequence).

This clonotype was picked up many times. The chain joins TRBV2 to TRBJ1-6; D is possibly TRBD1 (5 bases). V was clipped by 2 bases and J by 10 bases, with 27 bases between them. Germline CDR1 and CDR2: SNHLY and FYNNEI. The CDR3 contains 19 residues. Here the CDR3 DNA reads TGTGCCAGCAGTGAAAGACAGCGAGGTTCCACTTTCTCGACATCACCCCTCCACTTT. Translation gives CASSERQRGSTFSTSPLHF.

V usage is TRBV2 and J usage is TRBJ2-5; 9 bases line up with TRBD2. This CDR3 comprises 16 residues. Germline CDR1 reads SNHLY; CDR2 reads FYNNEI. Trimming cost V 1 base and J 2 bases; bases outside gene matches: 5. DNA for the CDR3: TGTGCCAGCAGTGAAGGTAGCGGGGGAGGGCAAGAGACCCAGTACTTC. Translation gives CASSEGSGGGQETQYF.

This clonotype was seen ten or more times. The chain links TRBV20-1 to TRBJ1-6, with a tentative D call TRBD1 (5 bases). This CDR3 is 13 amino acids long. Germline V lookup: CDR1 DFQATT, CDR2 SNEGSKA (reference sequence). Trimming removed 5 bases from V and 4 bases from J, with 9 bases in between. The CDR3 here is CSAGGLYNSPLHF. CDR3 in DNA: TGCAGTGCTGGGGGACTTTATAATTCACCCCTCCACTTT.

This clonotype turned up a few times. The genes are TRBV10-3 and TRBJ2-5; 8 bases match TRBD1. This CDR3 comprises 14 residues. Trimming removed 5 bases from V and 7 bases from J; junction bases left unmatched: 9. Germline V gene data show CDR1 as ENHRY and CDR2 as SYGVKD. CDR3 in amino acids: CAISYGGQGLTQYF. The CDR3 bases are TGTGCCATCAGTTACGGAGGACAGGGCTTGACCCAGTACTTC.

This chain links TRBV2 with TRBJ2-6; 7 nucleotides line up with TRBD1. Trimming cost V 8 bases and J 2 bases; bases outside gene matches: 24. CDR3 length equals 21 residues. The V gene's germline CDR1 is SNHLY and CDR2 FYNNEI. The CDR3 reads CASYSRTGRTGDNAGANVLTF. The CDR3, as DNA: TGTGCCAGCTACTCTAGGACAGGCCGGACCGGGGATAACGCTGGGGCCAACGTCCTGACTTTC.

This chain joins TRBV2 and TRBJ2-5; possible D gene TRBD2, 7 bases. Germline values: CDR1 SNHLY, CDR2 FYNNEI. The ends were cut back, 5 bases at V and 5 bases at J, with 15 bases in the middle. CDR3 length equals 14 residues. The CDR3 nucleotides are TGTGCCAGCAGTTACGGGGGGCTCGGGGAGACCCAGTACTTC. Translation: CASSYGGLGETQYF.

Concerning this clonotype itself: This may arise from a read error, as a much more abundant clone is one base away. The chain links TRBV7-9 to TRBJ1-5; D may be TRBD1 (6 bases). Deletions cut 8 bases from V and 3 bases from J, with 23 bases between. CDR3 length: 17 amino acids. Germline V gene sequence: CDR1 SEHNR, CDR2 FQNEAQ (reference sequence). As DNA, the CDR3 is TGTGCCAGCGGTGAAATACAGGGTATTGTTTCCAATCAGCCCCAGCATTTT. This gives the protein CASGEIQGIVSNQPQHF.

This clonotype appeared many times. The chain joins TRBV7-9 to TRBJ1-4, with unresolved D. CDR1 and CDR2 from the germline V gene are SEHNR and FQNEAQ (reference sequence). This CDR3 region has 12 residues. V was shortened by 4 bases and J by 8 bases, with 8 bases between the two germline ends. The CDR3 DNA reads as TGTGCCAGCAGCTCAGGTCTGGAAAAACTGTTTTTT. Protein sequence: CASSSGLEKLFF.

There are a few counts of this clonotype. The chain is built from TRBV7-9 and TRBJ1-1; maybe TRBD1 (5 bases). Germline V CDR1 and CDR2: SEHNR, FQNEAQ (reference sequence). The CDR3 is made up of 13 amino acids. V dropped 6 bases and J dropped 1 base, with 9 bases sitting between them. The CDR3 reads CASRVGPNTEAFF. Written as DNA, the CDR3 is TGTGCCAGCAGAGTGGGGCCGAACACTGAAGCTTTCTTT.

This clonotype was counted a few times. The genes are TRBV4-2 and TRBJ2-2; D is possibly TRBD1 or TRBD2 (5 bases each). The germline V gene has CDR1 LGHNA and CDR2 YNFKEQ. The CDR3 runs 16 residues. Trimming cost V 6 bases and J 1 base, with 15 bases left between them. The CDR3 coding sequence is TGTGCCAGCAGTTATTCGGGACCCGTGAACACCGGGGAGCTGTTTTTT. Translated: CASSYSGPVNTGELFF.

This clonotype has only a few counts. The J gene is TRBJ1-1, the V gene TRBV10-1; perhaps TRBD1 as D (5 bases). Trimming stripped 3 bases from V and 1 base from J, with 12 bases between. The germline V gene encodes CDR1 WNHNN and CDR2 SYGVQD (reference sequence). The CDR3 runs to 15 residues. The CDR3 reads CASSDSRDGNTEAFF. CDR3 DNA sequence: TGCGCCAGCAGTGACTCACGGGACGGGAACACTGAAGCTTTCTTT.

At least ten counts were recorded for this clonotype. The gene calls are TRBV9 and TRBJ2-2, with D tentatively TRBD1 or TRBD2 (5 bases each). The CDR3 length is 15 residues. V lost 0 bases and J lost 7, with 13 bases in between. Per germline, CDR1 SGDLS and CDR2 YYNGEE. CDR3 nucleotides: TGTGCCAGCAGCGTAGCGGGACCGTTAAACGGGGAGCTGTTTTTT. Its translation: CASSVAGPLNGELFF.

This clonotype was detected many times. The V call is TRBV12-3 or TRBV12-4, the J call TRBJ1-1, with D perhaps TRBD1 (5 bases). Deletions cut 8 bases from V and 11 bases from J, with 15 bases between. The CDR3 sequence is 11 residues long. The CDR3 region is CASGGARRAFF. The CDR3 DNA reads as TGTGCCAGCGGCGGGGCCCGAAGGGCTTTCTTT.

CDR3 amino acids: CASSTERTSSYEQYF. The CDR3 region has the DNA TGTGCCAGCAGTACGGAGCGGACGAGCTCCTACGAGCAGTACTTC. The V call is TRBV2, the J call TRBJ2-7; D possibly corresponds to TRBD2 (5 bases). The V and J ends lost 5 bases and 0 bases respectively, with 14 bases between them. Per the germline V gene, CDR1 is SNHLY and CDR2 is FYNNEI. CDR3 length: 15 residues.

Ten or more counts support this clonotype. CDR3 bases: TGCGCCAGCAGCTCAATCGACAGGGCTTCCTACGAGCAGTACTTC. Translation gives CASSSIDRASYEQYF. The chain combines TRBV5-1 with TRBJ2-7, with TRBD1 matching over 7 bases. CDR3 length: 15 residues. Germline trimming cut 3 bases from V and 1 base from J; bases unmatched to any gene: 7. Germline assignment: CDR1 SGHRS and CDR2 YFSETQ.

This clonotype was seen ten or more times. J is TRBJ1-1 and V is TRBV7-9; D not certain. Germline V gene data show CDR1 as SEHNR and CDR2 as FQNEAQ (reference sequence). Deletions cut 1 base from V and 3 bases from J, with 18 bases between. This CDR3 has 17 residues. The CDR3 region has the DNA TGTGCCAGCAGCTTAGGGAGGCTCGGGCTATCCGACACTGAAGCTTTCTTT. Translation gives CASSLGRLGLSDTEAFF.